This TCR beta chain originates from a study of PD-1 blockade in classical Hodgkin lymphoma. Study-wide findings and caveats: Complete responders matched newly diagnosed patients in baseline diversity. In newly diagnosed patients, baseline TCR diversity was reportedly below that of healthy donors. The study found that TCR diversity rose significantly by C4D1 in CD4+ but not CD8+ cells.

Germline V gives CDR1 ENHRY, CDR2 SYGVKD. This CDR3 is built from 11 residues. The germline V and J ends were trimmed by 5 bases and 9 bases, with 8 bases remaining between them. Relapse after autologous stem cell transplantation occurred in every patient, and brentuximab vedotin exposure varied. A remark on this clone: Antigen specificity is unknown.

TCRdb's copy holds only in-frame clones and misses some; the assay was immunoSEQ multiplex PCR. In the table there are 55,000 to 80,000 clones, about 87% of which are singletons. The specimen comprised peripheral blood mononuclear cells (PBMCs), sampled at baseline. The V gene is TRBV10-3, the J gene TRBJ2-1; no clear D. The receptor was derived from a human donor with classical Hodgkin lymphoma. The CDR3 DNA follows: TGTGCCATCAGTTCTAAAGCTGAGCAGTTCTTC. Translated: CAISSKAEQFF.